The rows below give T cell receptor beta chains drawn from one sample of a study of tumor-infiltrating lymphocytes in oesophageal squamous cell carcinoma. MiXCR, run by TCRdb on the PCR reads, gives a single entry per CDR3 protein. The table shows nearly 20,000 distinct CDR3 sequences, with around 40% occurring only once. The sequencing sample was made of blood. The receptors stem from a male donor with esophageal squamous cell carcinoma. The CDR3 runs from the conserved cysteine through the conserved F or W. A D gene is named only where the DNA matches it firmly. The size entry is marked missing in some rows and otherwise reads once, few, many or a size class.

>TRBJ2-1|19|NA|NA|TRBV20-1
CSARAKERTYLSSYNEQFF
TGCAGTGCTAGAGCCAAAGAAAGGACTTACCTCTCCTCCTACAATGAGCAGTTCTTC
>TRBJ1-1|12|NA|many|TRBV12-3/TRBV12-4
CASSFALTEAFF
TGTGCCAGCAGTTTCGCTCTCACTGAAGCTTTCTTT
>TRBJ1-1|17|TRBD1|NA|TRBV15
CATSRERTGGADTEAFF
TGTGCCACCAGCAGAGAAAGGACAGGGGGGGCGGACACTGAAGCTTTCTTT
>TRBJ2-5|15|NA|NA|TRBV6-1
CASSSRQWGQETQYF
TGTGCCAGCAGCTCCCGACAGTGGGGTCAAGAGACCCAGTACTTC
>TRBJ2-5|13|TRBD1|NA|TRBV6-1
CASSNRGPETQYF
TGTGCCAGCAGTAACAGGGGGCCAGAGACCCAGTACTTC
>TRBJ1-2|17|NA|NA|TRBV7-2
CASGSGRGTSFLYGYTF
TGTGCCAGCGGTTCGGGCAGGGGCACTTCATTTCTCTATGGCTACACCTTC
>TRBJ2-3|15|NA|many|TRBV2
CASRRRLDSTDTQYF
TGTGCCAGCAGGCGGAGGCTGGATAGCACAGATACGCAGTATTTT
>TRBJ1-2|15|TRBD1|NA|TRBV28
CASSTNRGSNYGYTF
TGTGCCAGCAGTACCAACAGGGGTTCTAACTATGGCTACACCTTC
>TRBJ2-5|16|TRBD1|NA|TRBV7-3
CASSLNLDRGSDEQYF
TGTGCCAGCAGCTTAAATCTGGACAGGGGCTCCGATGAGCAGTACTTC
>TRBJ1-5|13|TRBD1|many|TRBV12-3/TRBV12-4
CASIGQGNQPQHF
TGTGCCAGCATCGGACAGGGGAATCAGCCCCAGCATTTT
>TRBJ1-1|15|TRBD1|many|TRBV20-1
CSASRDRAGNTEAFF
TGCAGTGCTAGTCGGGACAGAGCTGGGAACACTGAAGCTTTCTTT
>TRBJ2-7|14|TRBD1|medium-sized|TRBV7-2
CASSSGTGRYEQYF
TGTGCCAGCAGCTCCGGGACAGGGAGGTACGAGCAGTACTTC
>TRBJ2-5|15|NA|NA|TRBV7-2
CASSLVPNPAETQYF
TGTGCCAGCAGCTTAGTCCCGAATCCCGCGGAGACCCAGTACTTC
>TRBJ1-6|15|TRBD1|few|TRBV19
CASGMTGTAGSGLHF
TGTGCCAGTGGGATGACCGGGACAGCCGGATCTGGCCTCCACTTT
>TRBJ2-5|13|NA|NA|TRBV20-1
CSGDGGPRGTQYF
TGCAGTGGGGACGGGGGGCCCCGGGGGACCCAGTACTTC
>TRBJ2-7|14|TRBD2|NA|TRBV11-1
CASSWIGTNNEQYF
TGTGCCAGCAGCTGGATAGGGACTAACAACGAGCAGTACTTC
>TRBJ2-1|16|NA|many|TRBV19
CASSNTPGSSYNEQFF
TGTGCCAGTAGTAATACACCCGGAAGCTCCTACAATGAGCAGTTCTTC
>TRBJ2-5|15|TRBD1|many|TRBV2
CASRYRQGAGETQYF
TGTGCCAGCAGATACCGACAGGGGGCCGGAGAGACCCAGTACTTC
>TRBJ2-1|16|NA|few|TRBV20-1
CSARAQAGPNFNEQFF
TGCAGTGCTAGAGCTCAGGCGGGACCCAACTTCAATGAGCAGTTCTTC
>TRBJ1-5|15|NA|few|TRBV7-2
CASSLIINANQPQHF
TGTGCCAGCAGCTTAATAATCAACGCCAATCAGCCCCAGCATTTT
>TRBJ2-1|15|NA|NA|TRBV7-3
CASSLQSGSYKEQFF
TGTGCCAGCAGCTTACAGTCAGGGTCCTACAAAGAGCAGTTCTTC